The clone carrying this T cell receptor beta chain appeared once. The CDR3 runs to 17 residues. Germline values: CDR1 SGHTA, CDR2 FQGNSA. J gave up 1 base and V 2 bases, and 4 bases lay outside the gene matches. Researchers partitioned CD4+ cells into CD45RA+ naive and CD45RA-negative memory subsets. This entry comes from a study of shared clonotypes between healthy human individuals. Libraries were prepared by immunoSEQ multiplex PCR; TCRdb keeps only in-frame clonotypes and omits some of them. This sample has about 2.3 million clones, with less than 95% found just once. Sequenced: naive CD4+ T cells from PBMCs. Sample subset: CD45RA+ positively selected. This clonotype was obtained from a young man in good health. Some clones in this sample may be carry-over from other donors' samples. The V call is TRBV7-2, the J call TRBJ2-1; 11 nucleotides agree with TRBD2. CDR3 in DNA: TGTGCCAGCAGCTTACTGACTAGCGGGATTTCCTACAATGAGCAGTTCTTC. Its translation is CASSLLTSGISYNEQFF.